These 27 T cell receptor beta chains came from one sample sequenced in a study of blood T cell repertoires in COVID-19. Profiling relied on immunoSEQ multiplex PCR, and the TCRdb table lists in-frame clones only, not all of them. The sample carries around 130,000 clones, 70% to 90% recorded once. Sequenced sample: peripheral blood. The source of these receptors is a man aged 45-60 years with acute or convalescent COVID-19.

The chain couples TRBV7-9 to TRBJ1-5, with D tentatively TRBD1 (6 bases). This CDR3 has 16 amino acids. V lost 5 bases and J lost 3, with 17 bases in between. Germline assignment: CDR1 SEHNR and CDR2 FQNEAQ (reference sequence). CDR3 in DNA: TGTGCCAGCAGCAACTCCAGGGGAAGCGTCAATCAGCCCCAGCATTTT. This encodes CASSNSRGSVNQPQHF.

The sample holds a few counts of this clone. The chain uses TRBV4-2 and TRBJ1-6; 11 nucleotides agree with TRBD1. V gave up 1 base and J gave up 8 bases; unmatched junction bases: 1. This CDR3 has 15 residues. Germline loops: CDR1 LGHNA, CDR2 YNFKEQ. CDR3 sequence (DNA): TGTGCCAGCAGCCAAGCGGGACAGGGGGATTCACCCCTCCACTTT. Its translation is CASSQAGQGDSPLHF.

J is TRBJ2-7 and V is TRBV5-6, with 9 bases aligning to TRBD2. The germline V gene has CDR1 SGHDT and CDR2 YYEEEE. The length of the CDR3 is 15 residues. Germline trimming cut 1 base from V and 3 bases from J; bases unmatched to any gene: 5. As DNA, the CDR3 is TGTGCCAGCAGCTTGCGGCTAGCGGGGATCTACGAGCAGTACTTC. This encodes CASSLRLAGIYEQYF.

The V gene is TRBV18, the J gene TRBJ1-6, with unresolved D. With 2 bases removed from V and 6 bases from J, the gap between germline ends came to 11 bases. Germline V lookup: CDR1 KGHSH, CDR2 LQKENI. The CDR3 runs to 15 residues. The chain's CDR3 is CASSPGPSLNSPLHF. The CDR3 nucleotides are TGTGCCAGCTCACCAGGGCCTTCCCTTAATTCACCCCTCCACTTT.

CDR3 residues: CASSPLYGYTF. DNA of the CDR3: TGTGCCAGCAGCCCACTCTATGGCTACACCTTC. The chain is built from TRBV5-5 and TRBJ1-2; no clear D gene. Between the trimmed V and J ends, which lost 4 bases and 4 bases, there was a span of 5 bases. The germline V gene has CDR1 SGHKS and CDR2 YYEKEE (reference sequence). CDR3 size: 11 residues.

The chain employs TRBV5-6 and TRBJ1-2; 10 nucleotides align to TRBD1. The CDR3 runs to 17 residues. Germline lookup yields CDR1 SGHDT and CDR2 YYEEEE. The V segment lost 4 bases and the J segment 4 bases; nucleotides outside the gene matches: 13. The CDR3 here is CASSDKGQGGSFYGYTF. Here the CDR3 DNA reads TGTGCCAGCAGCGACAAAGGACAGGGGGGGAGTTTCTATGGCTACACCTTC.

The CDR3 spells CASSLRLAGAGELFF. CDR3 in DNA: TGTGCCAGCAGTCTGAGACTAGCGGGGGCCGGGGAGCTGTTTTTT. The rearrangement links TRBV6-5 to TRBJ2-2; 12 bases map to TRBD2. With 5 bases clipped from V and 6 bases from J, the junction kept 4 bases outside the gene matches. From germline, CDR1 is MNHEY and CDR2 SVGAGI. The length of the CDR3 is 15 residues.

The chain employs TRBV5-6 and TRBJ1-2, with TRBD1 matching 8 bases. The CDR3 spans 14 residues. Trimming at V came to 2 bases and at J to 3 bases, leaving 3 bases not matched to a gene. The V gene's germline CDR1 is SGHDT and CDR2 YYEEEE. The CDR3 DNA reads as TGTGCCAGCAGCTTTGACAGGGGTGACTATGGCTACACCTTC. Its protein is CASSFDRGDYGYTF.

A remark on this clone: The sample contains more than one DNA sequence encoding this CDR3. The V call is TRBV5-1, the J call TRBJ1-5; no definite D call. CDR3 length equals 13 residues. Trimming left V 4 bases short and J 4 bases short, with 9 bases between. Germline values: CDR1 SGHRS, CDR2 YFSETQ. CDR3 protein: CASSLERNQPQHF. The CDR3 DNA reads TGCGCCAGCAGCCTGGAGCGAAATCAGCCCCAGCATTTT. The full variable domain, completed using reference TRBV5-1 and TRBJ1-5, is KAGVTQTPRYLIKTRGQQVTLSCSPISGHRSVSWYQQTPGQGLQFLFEYFSETQRNKGNFPGRFSGRQFSNSRSEMNVSTLELGDSALYLCASSLERNQPQHFGDGTRLSIL.

The chain joins TRBV11-2 to TRBJ2-7, with 7 bases fitting TRBD1. Germline V gene data show CDR1 as SGHAT and CDR2 as FQNNGV. J was trimmed by 2 bases and V by 6 bases; bases with no gene match: 4. This CDR3 has 13 amino acids. DNA of the CDR3: TGTGCCAGCAGTATCGACAGGGCCTACGAGCAGTACTTC. It translates to CASSIDRAYEQYF.

The chain has TRBV7-8 and TRBJ2-3; no clear D. The germline CDR1 and CDR2 sequences are SGHVS and FQNEAQ. The CDR3 is 14 amino acids. V was trimmed by 5 bases and J by 0 bases, leaving 9 bases between them. CDR3 DNA: TGTGCCAGCAGCCCTATGCAAAGCACAGATACGCAGTATTTT. Translated: CASSPMQSTDTQYF.

This clone was observed a handful of times. The CDR3 DNA reads as TGTGCCAGCAGCCCCCGGGGGAATGAAAAACTGTTTTTT. The encoded protein is CASSPRGNEKLFF. This sequence joins TRBV5-6 and TRBJ1-4; D may be TRBD1 (5 bases). Trimming took 4 bases from V and 5 from J, leaving 9 bases between them. CDR3 length: 13 amino acids. The germline CDR1 and CDR2 sequences are SGHDT and YYEEEE.

The chain couples TRBV10-2 to TRBJ2-5; 9 nucleotides match TRBD2. Germline V gene sequence: CDR1 WSHSY, CDR2 SAAADI. V lost 2 bases, J lost 7 bases, and 8 bases stayed unmatched. The CDR3 is 15 residues long. CDR3 loop: CASSETSGRPRTQYF. CDR3 in DNA: TGCGCCAGCAGTGAGACGAGCGGGAGGCCCCGGACCCAGTACTTC.

The V call is TRBV5-1, the J call TRBJ2-2; 7 bases line up with TRBD2. The CDR3 consists of 17 residues. CDR1 and CDR2 from the germline V gene are SGHRS and YFSETQ. V trimming: 4 bases; J trimming: 5 bases; junction bases outside the gene matches: 14. The CDR3, as DNA: TGCGCCAGCAGCCCGGGTTTGATGCGGGAGCGTACCGGGGAGCTGTTTTTT. Amino acids: CASSPGLMRERTGELFF.

The chain combines TRBV5-1 with TRBJ1-2, with 8 bases fitting TRBD1. CDR1 SGHRS and CDR2 YFSETQ come from the germline V gene. The CDR3 extends over 14 amino acids. V dropped 6 bases and J dropped 7; count of bases not matched to a gene: 11. CDR3 nucleotide sequence: TGCGCCAGCACTACAGGGGGAAGAAGCAGTGGCTACACCTTC. Protein: CASTTGGRSSGYTF. Full variable domain (outside the CDR3, taken from reference TRBV5-1 and TRBJ1-2): KAGVTQTPRYLIKTRGQQVTLSCSPISGHRSVSWYQQTPGQGLQFLFEYFSETQRNKGNFPGRFSGRQFSNSRSEMNVSTLELGDSALYLCASTTGGRSSGYTFGSGTRLTVV.

The J gene is TRBJ1-6, the V gene TRBV11-3, with a weak D call TRBD1 (6 bases). V was pared by 2 bases and J by 7 bases, with 12 bases between. Looked up from germline, CDR1 is SGHNT and CDR2 is YENEEA. The CDR3 sequence is 15 residues long. The CDR3 nucleotides are TGTGCCAGCAGCTTATCAGGGGAGACGAATTCACCCCTCCACTTT. Protein sequence: CASSLSGETNSPLHF.

This clone was recorded once. The J gene is TRBJ1-6, the V gene TRBV6-5; D call uncertain. Germline-derived CDR1 and CDR2 are MNHEY and SVGAGI. The CDR3 has 12 amino acids. V lost 2 bases and J lost 6, with 2 bases in between. CDR3 amino acids: CASSYRNSPLHF. CDR3 coding DNA: TGTGCCAGCAGTTACCGTAATTCACCCCTCCACTTT.

This chain uses TRBV10-2 with TRBJ2-7; 7 nucleotides line up with TRBD2. The CDR3 is 14 residues long. The V and J ends lost 2 bases and 2 bases, in that order; junction bases with no gene match: 3. The V gene's germline CDR1 is WSHSY and CDR2 SAAADI. CDR3 DNA sequence: TGCGCCAGCAGTGAGCTGGGACTAACCTACGAGCAGTACTTC. This codes for CASSELGLTYEQYF.

This chain uses TRBV18 with TRBJ2-1; D is perhaps TRBD2 (6 bases). The ends were cut back, 6 bases at V and 10 bases at J, with 16 bases in the middle. This CDR3 is 13 amino acids long. Germline V lookup: CDR1 KGHSH, CDR2 LQKENI. This chain's CDR3 is CASSPGLDPEQFF. Written as DNA, the CDR3 is TGTGCCAGCTCGCCGGGACTCGATCCGGAGCAGTTCTTC.

This rearrangement joins TRBV19 to TRBJ2-7; 7 bases agree with TRBD1. The junction had 6 bases not matched to a gene; V was cut back by 5 bases and J by 5 bases. Germline V gives CDR1 LNHDA, CDR2 SQIVND (reference sequence). CDR3 length: 13 residues. CDR3 in amino acids: CASSYDRANEQYF. Here the CDR3 DNA reads TGTGCCAGTAGTTACGACAGGGCAAACGAGCAGTACTTC.

This clone was seen just once. The CDR3 nucleotides are TGTGCCAGCAGTCGACAGAGTAGGAACGAGCAGTACTTC. Protein product: CASSRQSRNEQYF. The chain recombines TRBV6-5 with TRBJ2-7, with D maybe TRBD1 (5 bases). Germline lookup yields CDR1 MNHEY and CDR2 SVGAGI. This CDR3 has 13 amino acids. Trimming stripped 5 bases from V and 5 bases from J, with 13 bases between.

This chain's CDR3 is CASSQPGQTGYTF. The DNA for the CDR3 is TGTGCCAGCAGCCAACCGGGACAGACTGGCTACACCTTC. The chain links TRBV5-4 to TRBJ1-2; 7 bases are a match to TRBD1. Germline CDR1 is SGHNT and CDR2 is YYREEE (reference sequence). V trimming: 4 bases; J trimming: 7 bases; junction bases outside the gene matches: 7. The CDR3 runs to 13 residues.

This sequence joins TRBV9 and TRBJ1-3, with a possible D match to TRBD1 (5 bases). Germline CDR1 SGDLS, CDR2 YYNGEE. This CDR3 is 16 amino acids long. Trimming stripped 0 bases from V and 2 bases from J, with 12 bases between. The CDR3 protein is CASSVASIRAGNTIYF. The CDR3 coding sequence is TGTGCCAGCAGCGTAGCTTCCATCAGGGCTGGAAACACCATATATTTT.

The chain carries TRBV2 and TRBJ1-6; 11 positions agree with TRBD1. The CDR3 totals 16 residues. V shed 1 base, J shed 11 bases, and the junction held 7 bases outside the gene matches. Germline CDR1 and CDR2: SNHLY and FYNNEI. The CDR3, as DNA: TGTGCCAGCAGTGAAGGGACAGGGGGCTTTTGGACACCCCTCCACTTT. Translating it yields CASSEGTGGFWTPLHF.

This clone was seen a few times. J is TRBJ2-1 and V is TRBV15; TRBD2 is a possible D gene (6 bases). V was clipped by 7 bases and J by 6 bases, with 19 bases between them. Germline CDR1 reads LNHNV; CDR2 reads YYDKDF (reference sequence). The CDR3 covers 15 residues. The chain's CDR3 is CATTSRVTRLNEQFF. The CDR3 bases are TGTGCCACCACTTCTCGGGTGACTAGACTCAATGAGCAGTTCTTC. Using reference TRBV15 and TRBJ2-1 for the parts outside the CDR3, the full variable domain is DAMVIQNPRYQVTQFGKPVTLSCSQTLNHNVMYWYQQKSSQAPKLLFHYYDKDFNNEADTPDNFQSRRPNTSFCFLDIRSPGLGDTAMYLCATTSRVTRLNEQFFGPGTRLTVL.

This clone was counted between two and nine times. The rearrangement uses TRBV6-5 and TRBJ2-7; no reliable D call. The V and J ends lost 2 bases and 0 bases respectively, with 5 bases between them. This CDR3 has 13 amino acids. CDR1 is MNHEY, CDR2 SVGAGI, per germline. Written as DNA, the CDR3 is TGTGCCAGCAGTTACGCCTACTCCTACGAGCAGTACTTC. Translating gives CASSYAYSYEQYF.

The V call is TRBV3-1 (or the pseudogene TRBV3-2), the J call TRBJ2-7; D gene ambiguous. The CDR3 is made up of 14 amino acids. Per germline, CDR1 LGHDT and CDR2 YNNKEL (reference sequence). V shed 5 bases and J shed 5 bases, with 16 bases lying between them. This chain's CDR3 is CASSTPGGVHEQYF. The CDR3 bases are TGTGCCAGCAGCACGCCCGGTGGTGTCCACGAGCAGTACTTC.